Shown below are 25 T cell receptor beta chains from a single sample sequenced in a study of T-cell memory formation after mild COVID-19. TCRdb recomputed calls from the 5' RACE reads with MiXCR, one row per CDR3 protein. The data hold about 470,000 distinct CDR3 sequences, with 18% observed a single time. Material: PBMCs or a T cell subset sorted from them (not recorded which). These receptors were collected from an adult woman who had mild COVID-19 (a few samples of this study predate the infection). Cell type and time point are not known.

The genes are TRBV19 and TRBJ2-1, with 7 bases fitting TRBD1. The CDR3 consists of 17 residues. The V gene's germline CDR1 is LNHDA and CDR2 SQIVND (reference sequence). Losses at the gene ends were 5 bases for V and 0 bases for J; bases not matched to a gene: 10. This chain's CDR3 is CASSPRQGGSSYNEQFF. CDR3 bases: TGTGCCAGTAGTCCAAGACAGGGTGGTAGCTCCTACAATGAGCAGTTCTTC.

The J gene is TRBJ2-6, the V gene TRBV7-2; TRBD1 matches at 10 bases. The CDR3 consists of 18 residues. Germline V CDR1 and CDR2: SGHTA, FQGNSA. Trimming cost V 1 base and J 1 base; bases outside gene matches: 4. CDR3 nucleotide sequence: TGTGCCAGCAGCTTAGGGGGGACAGGGGTTTCTGGGGCCAACGTCCTGACTTTC. Its protein is CASSLGGTGVSGANVLTF.

V and J are TRBV5-1 and TRBJ1-1, with a weak D call TRBD1 (5 bases). The CDR3 length is 15 residues. V lost 1 base and J 1 base, leaving 11 bases between the germline ends. Germline CDR1 SGHRS, CDR2 YFSETQ. As DNA, the CDR3 is TGCGCCAGCAGCTTGACCTCCGGGGCGAACACTGAAGCTTTCTTT. Translation gives CASSLTSGANTEAFF.

This clonotype was found a few times. The genes are TRBV5-4 and TRBJ2-2, with 7 bases aligning to TRBD1. The CDR3 extends over 17 amino acids. V lost 2 bases and J lost 1; bases outside the gene matches: 8. Germline CDR1 and CDR2: SGHNT and YYREEE (reference sequence). CDR3 residues: CASSFAGTALNTGELFF. CDR3 nucleotide sequence: TGTGCCAGCAGCTTTGCCGGGACAGCGTTGAACACCGGGGAGCTGTTTTTT.

The chain combines TRBV11-2 with TRBJ2-1; tentatively, D is TRBD1 (6 bases). V lost 5 bases to trimming and J lost 4 bases, with 18 bases between them. CDR3 length equals 16 residues. Per germline, CDR1 SGHAT and CDR2 FQNNGV. The CDR3, as DNA: TGTGCCAGCAGCACACAGCAGGGGTGGGGGTACAATGAGCAGTTCTTC. It translates to CASSTQQGWGYNEQFF.

The rearrangement links TRBV7-8 to TRBJ2-3; D gene ambiguous. Germline CDR1 SGHVS, CDR2 FQNEAQ. Trimming took 0 bases from V and 6 from J, leaving 13 bases between them. The CDR3 extends over 15 amino acids. The chain's CDR3 is CASSLAAVGPDTQYF. The CDR3 nucleotides are TGTGCCAGCAGCTTAGCGGCTGTAGGGCCGGATACGCAGTATTTT.

In its sample, this clonotype was seen a few times. The V gene is TRBV5-1, the J gene TRBJ2-7; no clear D gene. In germline, CDR1 is SGHRS, CDR2 YFSETQ. Trimming removed 3 bases from V and 3 bases from J, with 16 bases in between. The CDR3 sequence is 15 residues long. The DNA of the CDR3 is TGCGCCAGCAGCTCAGGCCAACCTGCCCTCTACGAGCAGTACTTC. It encodes CASSSGQPALYEQYF.

This clonotype was seen more than once but under ten times. The chain is built from TRBV15 and TRBJ2-3, with 11 bases that match TRBD2. CDR1 and CDR2 (germline): LNHNV, YYDKDF (reference sequence). CDR3 length equals 16 residues. After removal of 1 base from V and 4 bases from J, the junction contained 4 bases not matched to a gene. The CDR3 bases are TGTGCCACCAGCAGAGCGATAGCGGGAGGGCCAGATACGCAGTATTTT. Its translation is CATSRAIAGGPDTQYF. Using reference TRBV15 and TRBJ2-3 for the parts outside the CDR3, the full variable domain is DAMVIQNPRYQVTQFGKPVTLSCSQTLNHNVMYWYQQKSSQAPKLLFHYYDKDFNNEADTPDNFQSRRPNTSFCFLDIRSPGLGDTAMYLCATSRAIAGGPDTQYFGPGTRLTVL.

The table lists this clonotype with a few counts. The rearrangement joins TRBV3-1 to TRBJ2-5; 8 bases are shared with TRBD1. Germline lookup yields CDR1 LGHDT and CDR2 YNNKEL (reference sequence). CDR3 length: 15 residues. V dropped 1 base and J dropped 5; count of bases not matched to a gene: 6. CDR3 nucleotide sequence: TGTGCCAGCAGCCAAGGGACAGGGCCGACGGAGACCCAGTACTTC. Protein: CASSQGTGPTETQYF.

The genes are TRBV11-2 and TRBJ1-6; no firm D call. Trimming left V 1 base short and J 8 bases short, with 15 bases between. Germline values: CDR1 SGHAT, CDR2 FQNNGV. This CDR3 has 16 residues. The CDR3 sequence is CASSLGPRKWHSPLHF. The CDR3 bases are TGTGCCAGCAGCTTAGGGCCCCGAAAATGGCATTCACCCCTCCACTTT.

V is TRBV6-2 or TRBV6-3 and J is TRBJ1-5; D is unclear. Germline CDR1 MNHEY, CDR2 SVGEGT. The CDR3 loop spans 14 amino acids. Between the trimmed V and J ends, which lost 4 bases and 1 base, there was a span of 8 bases. CDR3 residues: CASSFTPSNQPQHF. In DNA, the CDR3 is TGTGCCAGCAGTTTTACTCCGAGCAATCAGCCCCAGCATTTT.

The V gene is TRBV5-6, the J gene TRBJ2-3, with a possible D match to TRBD2 (5 bases). The CDR3 runs 17 residues. Per the germline V gene, CDR1 is SGHDT and CDR2 is YYEEEE. V lost 0 bases and J lost 0, with 14 bases in between. CDR3 bases: TGTGCCAGCAGCTTGGGGTTCCTAGCCGCTAGCACAGATACGCAGTATTTT. It specifies CASSLGFLAASTDTQYF.

This clonotype appeared a few times. The chain couples TRBV19 to TRBJ2-7; 10 bases align to TRBD2. The ends lost 6 bases at V and 3 bases at J; junction bases unmatched: 2. The length of the CDR3 is 13 residues. Germline CDR1 reads LNHDA; CDR2 reads SQIVND (reference sequence). DNA of the CDR3: TGTGCCAGTAGCCAGCGGGAGGGCTACGAGCAGTACTTC. Translated, it gives CASSQREGYEQYF.

This clonotype was seen only a few times. This sequence joins TRBV12-3 or TRBV12-4 and TRBJ2-1; D unclear. The CDR3 contains 14 residues. The V end lost 5 bases, the J end lost 10 bases, and 18 bases lay between the germline ends. CDR3 in amino acids: CASSVVRIAEEQFF. CDR3 sequence (DNA): TGTGCCAGCAGTGTTGTACGGATCGCCGAGGAGCAGTTCTTC.

The chain carries TRBV11-2 and TRBJ1-2; no firm D call. CDR3 length: 13 residues. Germline lookup yields CDR1 SGHAT and CDR2 FQNNGV. The germline V and J ends were trimmed by 1 base and 6 bases, with 9 bases remaining between them. The CDR3 is CASSLGVGNGYTF. CDR3 sequence (DNA): TGTGCCAGCAGCTTAGGGGTAGGGAATGGCTACACCTTC.

This clonotype was counted only a few times. J is TRBJ2-3 and V is TRBV6-2 or TRBV6-3; no reliable D call. V lost 4 bases to trimming and J lost 7 bases, with 12 bases between them. This CDR3 comprises 13 residues. Germline values: CDR1 MNHEY, CDR2 SVGEGT. In DNA form, the CDR3 reads TGTGCCAGCAGTTCCCCCCTTACGAATACGCAGTATTTT. It yields the protein CASSSPLTNTQYF.

This clonotype was recorded a few times. The chain employs TRBV23-1 and TRBJ2-3; D is perhaps TRBD1 (6 bases). TRBV23-1 is assigned to the ORF class and has an uncertain function. CDR3 length equals 16 residues. V lost 0 bases, J lost 9 bases, and 19 bases lay in between. The CDR3 DNA sequence: TGCGCCAGCAGTCAATCGAGCGCCAGGGGTTCGGAGACGCAGTATTTT. Protein sequence: CASSQSSARGSETQYF.

This clonotype was seen at least ten times. The genes are TRBV11-2 and TRBJ1-1; 9 bases map to TRBD1. V lost 4 bases to trimming and J lost 5 bases; unmatched junction nucleotides: 8. The CDR3 has 15 residues. CDR1 and CDR2 (germline): SGHAT, FQNNGV. The CDR3 loop is CASSWEQGARTEAFF. CDR3 coding DNA: TGTGCCAGCAGCTGGGAACAGGGGGCTCGGACTGAAGCTTTCTTT.

This clonotype has just a few counts. CDR3 amino acids: CSVEGPKSGSGANVLTF. The CDR3 nucleotides read TGCAGCGTTGAAGGTCCAAAATCGGGGTCTGGGGCCAACGTCCTGACTTTC. The gene calls are TRBV29-1 and TRBJ2-6; tentatively, D is TRBD2 (5 bases). V lost 1 base to trimming and J lost 1 base, with 14 bases between them. Germline CDR1 and CDR2: SQVTM and ANQGSEA. This CDR3 comprises 17 residues. Full variable domain (remainder filled in from reference TRBV29-1 and TRBJ2-6): SAVISQKPSRDICQRGTSLTIQCQVDSQVTMMFWYRQQPGQSLTLIATANQGSEATYESGFVIDKFPISRPNLTFSTLTVSNMSPEDSSIYLCSVEGPKSGSGANVLTFGAGSRLTVL.

In this sample, this clonotype turned up a few times. J is TRBJ2-1 and V is TRBV4-1; TRBD1 aligns across 9 bases. The germline CDR1 and CDR2 sequences are MGHRA and YSYEKL. V trimming: 4 bases; J trimming: 8 bases; junction bases outside the gene matches: 12. The CDR3 contains 16 residues. As DNA, the CDR3 is TGCGCCAGCAGCCGGACGCACTCGGGACAGGGACATGAGCAGTTCTTC. This gives the protein CASSRTHSGQGHEQFF.

The chain recombines TRBV2 with TRBJ1-2; no definite D call. The germline CDR1 and CDR2 sequences are SNHLY and FYNNEI. V was shortened by 5 bases and J by 6 bases, with 16 bases between the two germline ends. CDR3 length equals 14 residues. CDR3 sequence (DNA): TGTGCCAGCAGTAAGCAGACCCTAGTGGATGGCTACACCTTC. Its translation: CASSKQTLVDGYTF.

V gene TRBV14 combines with J gene TRBJ2-1; 11 bases match TRBD2. The CDR3 spans 16 residues. J lost 10 bases, V lost 2 bases, and 10 bases had no gene match. CDR1 is SGHDN, CDR2 FVKESK, per germline. The CDR3 region has the DNA TGTGCCAGCAGCCAACTAGCGGGGGGCCCGTCCCCGGAGCAGTTCTTC. Protein product: CASSQLAGGPSPEQFF.

The chain recombines TRBV5-1 with TRBJ2-1, with 7 nucleotides matching TRBD2. Trimming took 2 bases from V and 8 from J; bases not matched to a gene: 7. Germline V lookup: CDR1 SGHRS, CDR2 YFSETQ. There are 14 residues in the CDR3. The CDR3 DNA sequence: TGCGCCAGCAGCTTCCTCGGGACTACCGATGAGCAGTTCTTC. This codes for CASSFLGTTDEQFF.

J is TRBJ1-1 and V is TRBV7-2; D remains unclear. CDR1 SGHTA and CDR2 FQGNSA come from the germline V gene. Trimming pared 7 bases from V and 7 bases from J, leaving 16 bases between. The length of the CDR3 is 13 residues. The CDR3 nucleotides read TGTGCCAGCACCGCTTTGGGGTTAGGTGAAGCTTTCTTT. It is translated as CASTALGLGEAFF.

The chain has TRBV25-1 and TRBJ2-3; D possibly corresponds to TRBD1 (5 bases). This CDR3 spans 19 amino acids. Per germline, CDR1 MGHDK and CDR2 SYGVNS. V was pared by 5 bases and J by 4 bases, with 28 bases between. CDR3 protein: CASSPPVGALGVFADTQYF. CDR3 bases: TGTGCCAGCAGTCCTCCGGTAGGGGCGCTTGGTGTTTTCGCAGATACGCAGTATTTT.